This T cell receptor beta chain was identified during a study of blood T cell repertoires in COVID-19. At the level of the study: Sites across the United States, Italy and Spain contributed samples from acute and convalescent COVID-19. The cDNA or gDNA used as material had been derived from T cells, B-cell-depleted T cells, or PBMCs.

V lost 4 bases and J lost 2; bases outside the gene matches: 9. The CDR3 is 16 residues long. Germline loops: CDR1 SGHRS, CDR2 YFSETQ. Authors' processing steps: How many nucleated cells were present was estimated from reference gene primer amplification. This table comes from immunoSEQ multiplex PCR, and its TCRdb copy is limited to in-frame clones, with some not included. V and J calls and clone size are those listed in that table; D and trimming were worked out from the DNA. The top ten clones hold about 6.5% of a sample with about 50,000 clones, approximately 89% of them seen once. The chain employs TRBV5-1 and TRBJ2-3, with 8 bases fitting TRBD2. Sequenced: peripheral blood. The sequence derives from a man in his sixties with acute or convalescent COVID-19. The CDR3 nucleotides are TGCGCCAGCAGCGGGAGAGTAGCGGGACCCACAGATACGCAGTATTTT. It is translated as CASSGRVAGPTDTQYF.